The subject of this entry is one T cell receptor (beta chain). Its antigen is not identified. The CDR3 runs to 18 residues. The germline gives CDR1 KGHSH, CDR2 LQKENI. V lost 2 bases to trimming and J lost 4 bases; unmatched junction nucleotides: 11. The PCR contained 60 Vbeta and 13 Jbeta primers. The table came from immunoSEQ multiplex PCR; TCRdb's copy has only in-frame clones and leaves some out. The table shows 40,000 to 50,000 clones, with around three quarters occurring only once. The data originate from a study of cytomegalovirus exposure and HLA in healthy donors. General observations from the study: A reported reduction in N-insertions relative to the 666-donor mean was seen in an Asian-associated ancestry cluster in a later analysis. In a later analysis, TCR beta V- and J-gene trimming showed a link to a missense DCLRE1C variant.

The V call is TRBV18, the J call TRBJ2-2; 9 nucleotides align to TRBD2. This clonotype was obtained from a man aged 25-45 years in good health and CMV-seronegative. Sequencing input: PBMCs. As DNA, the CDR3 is TGTGCCAGCTCACCAACCGTCGGAGCGGGAGGCTCCACCGGGGAGCTGTTTTTT. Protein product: CASSPTVGAGGSTGELFF.